What follows describes a single T cell receptor beta chain. Its cognate antigen is unknown. A multiplex PCR was run with 60 Vbeta primers and 13 Jbeta primers. The repertoire was sequenced with immunoSEQ multiplex PCR; TCRdb's copy has only in-frame clones and lacks some. The repertoire holds 100,000 to 150,000 clones, with less than 90% as singletons. Donors showed nominal health when sampled, although they likely had unrecorded immune exposures. The entry originates in a study of cytomegalovirus exposure and HLA in healthy donors. Regarding the study as a whole: Across donors, presence/absence analyses took sequencing depth to be roughly uniform.

The germline V gene encodes CDR1 SGHVS and CDR2 FQNEAQ. Trimming shortened V by 0 bases and J by 7 bases, and 6 bases separated the two germline ends. The CDR3 contains 13 residues. V usage is TRBV7-8 and J usage is TRBJ1-4; no reliable D call. The clonotype was recovered from a man aged 18-30 years in good health and CMV-seropositive. Sequenced: PBMCs. The CDR3 bases are TGTGCCAGCAGCTTAGCGGGGAGTGAAAAACTGTTTTTT. Its protein is CASSLAGSEKLFF.